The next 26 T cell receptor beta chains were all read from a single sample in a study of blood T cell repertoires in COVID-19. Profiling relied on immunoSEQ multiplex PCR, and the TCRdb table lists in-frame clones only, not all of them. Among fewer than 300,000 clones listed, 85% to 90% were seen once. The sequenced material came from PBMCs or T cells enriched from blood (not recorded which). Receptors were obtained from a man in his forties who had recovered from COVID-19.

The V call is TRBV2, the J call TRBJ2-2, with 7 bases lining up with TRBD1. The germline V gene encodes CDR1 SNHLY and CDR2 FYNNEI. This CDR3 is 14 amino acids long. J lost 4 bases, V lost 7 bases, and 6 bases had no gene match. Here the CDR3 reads CASTGTGATGELFF. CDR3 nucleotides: TGTGCCAGCACAGGAACAGGGGCCACCGGGGAGCTGTTTTTT.

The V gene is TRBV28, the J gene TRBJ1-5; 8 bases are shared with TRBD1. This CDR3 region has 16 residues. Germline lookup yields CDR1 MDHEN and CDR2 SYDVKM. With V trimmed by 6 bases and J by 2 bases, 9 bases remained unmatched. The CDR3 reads CASSPRGRSGNQPQHF. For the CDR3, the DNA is TGTGCCAGCAGCCCCAGGGGGCGGTCAGGCAATCAGCCCCAGCATTTT.

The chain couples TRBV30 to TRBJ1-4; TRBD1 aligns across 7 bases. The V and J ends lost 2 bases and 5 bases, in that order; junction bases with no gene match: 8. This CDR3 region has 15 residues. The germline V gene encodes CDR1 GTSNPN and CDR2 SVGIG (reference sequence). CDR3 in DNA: TGTGCCTGGAGTACCGGGACAGTGGCGAATGAAAAACTGTTTTTT. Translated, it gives CAWSTGTVANEKLFF.

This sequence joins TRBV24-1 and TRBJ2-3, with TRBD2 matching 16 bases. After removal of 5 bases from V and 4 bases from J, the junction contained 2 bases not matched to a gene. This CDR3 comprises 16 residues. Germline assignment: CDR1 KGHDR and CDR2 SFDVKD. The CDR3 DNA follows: TGTGCCACCAGTGCGGGGACTAGCGGGAGGGCAGATACGCAGTATTTT. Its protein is CATSAGTSGRADTQYF.

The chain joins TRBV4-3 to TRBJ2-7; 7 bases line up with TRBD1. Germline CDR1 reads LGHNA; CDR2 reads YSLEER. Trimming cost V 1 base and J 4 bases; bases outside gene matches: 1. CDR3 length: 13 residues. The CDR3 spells CASSQGDSYEQYF. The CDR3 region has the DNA TGCGCCAGCAGCCAAGGGGACAGTTACGAGCAGTACTTC.

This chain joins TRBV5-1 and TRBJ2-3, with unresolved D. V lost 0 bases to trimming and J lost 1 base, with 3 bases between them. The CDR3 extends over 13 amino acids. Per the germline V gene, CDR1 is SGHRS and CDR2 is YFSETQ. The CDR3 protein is CASSLAGTDTQYF. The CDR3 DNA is TGCGCCAGCAGCTTGGCCGGCACAGATACGCAGTATTTT. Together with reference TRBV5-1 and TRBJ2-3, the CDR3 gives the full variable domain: KAGVTQTPRYLIKTRGQQVTLSCSPISGHRSVSWYQQTPGQGLQFLFEYFSETQRNKGNFPGRFSGRQFSNSRSEMNVSTLELGDSALYLCASSLAGTDTQYFGPGTRLTVL.

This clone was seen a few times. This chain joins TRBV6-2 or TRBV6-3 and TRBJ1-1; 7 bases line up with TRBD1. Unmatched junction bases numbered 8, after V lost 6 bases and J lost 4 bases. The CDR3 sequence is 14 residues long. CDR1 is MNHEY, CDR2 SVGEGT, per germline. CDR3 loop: CASSRNYRGTEAFF. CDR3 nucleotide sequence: TGTGCCAGCAGCCGAAACTACAGGGGCACTGAAGCTTTCTTT.

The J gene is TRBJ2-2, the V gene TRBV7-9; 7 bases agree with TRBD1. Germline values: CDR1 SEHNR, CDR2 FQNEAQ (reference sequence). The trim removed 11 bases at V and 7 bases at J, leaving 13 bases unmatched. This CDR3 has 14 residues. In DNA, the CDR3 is TGTGCCTCATCCCGACAGGGTGATGGCGGGGAGCTGTTTTTT. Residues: CASSRQGDGGELFF.

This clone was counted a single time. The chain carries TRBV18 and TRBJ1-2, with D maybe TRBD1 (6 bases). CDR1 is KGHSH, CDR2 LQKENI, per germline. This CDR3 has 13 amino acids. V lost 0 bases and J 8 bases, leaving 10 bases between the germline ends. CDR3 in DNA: TGTGCCAGCTCACCACCACTTCAGGGGGGCTACACCTTC. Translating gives CASSPPLQGGYTF. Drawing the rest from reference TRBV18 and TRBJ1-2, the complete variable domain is NAGVMQNPRHLVRRRGQEARLRCSPMKGHSHVYWYRQLPEEGLKFMVYLQKENIIDESGMPKERFSAEFPKEGPSILRIQQVVRGDSAAYFCASSPPLQGGYTFGSGTRLTVV.

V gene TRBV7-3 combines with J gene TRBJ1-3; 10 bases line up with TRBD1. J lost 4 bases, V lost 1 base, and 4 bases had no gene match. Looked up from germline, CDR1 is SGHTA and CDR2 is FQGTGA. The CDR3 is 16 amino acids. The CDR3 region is CASSLKGQGSGNTIYF. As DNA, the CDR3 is TGTGCCAGCAGCTTAAAGGGACAGGGGTCAGGAAACACCATATATTTT.

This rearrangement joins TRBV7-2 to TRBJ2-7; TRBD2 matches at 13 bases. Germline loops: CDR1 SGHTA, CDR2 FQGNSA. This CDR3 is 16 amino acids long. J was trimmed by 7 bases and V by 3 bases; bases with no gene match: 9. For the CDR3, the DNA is TGTGCCAGCAGCTTCAGCCCGGGACTAGCGGGATTTGAGCAGTACTTC. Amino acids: CASSFSPGLAGFEQYF.

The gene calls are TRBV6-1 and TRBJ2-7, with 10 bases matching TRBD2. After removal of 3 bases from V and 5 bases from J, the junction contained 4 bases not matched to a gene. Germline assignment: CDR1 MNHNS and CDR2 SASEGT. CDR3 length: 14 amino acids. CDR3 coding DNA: TGTGCCAGCAGTGATCTAGCGGGAGCTCACGAGCAGTACTTC. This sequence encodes CASSDLAGAHEQYF.

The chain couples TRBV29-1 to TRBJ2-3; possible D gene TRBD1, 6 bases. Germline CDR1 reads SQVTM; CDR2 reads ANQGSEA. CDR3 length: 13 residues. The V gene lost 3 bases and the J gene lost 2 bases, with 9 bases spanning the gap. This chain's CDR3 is CSVDQGPTDTQYF. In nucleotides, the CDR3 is TGCAGCGTTGACCAGGGGCCCACAGATACGCAGTATTTT.

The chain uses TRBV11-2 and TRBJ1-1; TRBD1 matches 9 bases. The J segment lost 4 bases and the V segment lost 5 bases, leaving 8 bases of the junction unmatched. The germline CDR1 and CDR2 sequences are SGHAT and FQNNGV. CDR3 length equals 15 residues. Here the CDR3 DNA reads TGTGCCAGCAGCCCGTGGGACAGGGCGACCACTGAAGCTTTCTTT. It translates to CASSPWDRATTEAFF.

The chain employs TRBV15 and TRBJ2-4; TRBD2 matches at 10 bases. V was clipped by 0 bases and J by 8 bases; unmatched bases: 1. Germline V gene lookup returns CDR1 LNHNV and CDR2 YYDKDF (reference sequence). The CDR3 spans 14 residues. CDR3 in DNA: TGTGCCACCAGCAGAGAACTAGCGGGATACATTCAGTACTTC. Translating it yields CATSRELAGYIQYF.

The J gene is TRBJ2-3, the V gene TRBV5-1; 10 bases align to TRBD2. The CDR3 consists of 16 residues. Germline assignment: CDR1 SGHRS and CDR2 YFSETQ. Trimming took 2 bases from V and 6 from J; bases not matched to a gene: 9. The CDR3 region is CASSFGTGLAVDTQYF. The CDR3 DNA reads TGCGCCAGCAGCTTCGGTACAGGACTAGCGGTTGATACGCAGTATTTT.

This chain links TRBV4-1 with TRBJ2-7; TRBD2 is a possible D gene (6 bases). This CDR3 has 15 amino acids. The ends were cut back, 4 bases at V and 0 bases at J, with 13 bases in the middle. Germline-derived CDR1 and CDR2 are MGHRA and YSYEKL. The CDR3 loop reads CASSLVGGASYEQYF. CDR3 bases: TGCGCCAGCAGCCTCGTCGGGGGAGCCTCCTACGAGCAGTACTTC.

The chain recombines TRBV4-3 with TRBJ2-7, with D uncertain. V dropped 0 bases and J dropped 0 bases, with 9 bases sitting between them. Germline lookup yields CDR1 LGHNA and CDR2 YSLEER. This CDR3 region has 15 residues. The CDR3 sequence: CASSQDLGYSYEQYF. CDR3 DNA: TGCGCCAGCAGCCAAGATTTGGGCTACTCCTACGAGCAGTACTTC.

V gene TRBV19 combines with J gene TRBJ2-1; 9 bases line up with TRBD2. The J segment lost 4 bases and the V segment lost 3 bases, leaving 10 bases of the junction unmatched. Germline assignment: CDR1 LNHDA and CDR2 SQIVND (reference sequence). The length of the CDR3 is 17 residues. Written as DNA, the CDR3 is TGTGCCAGTAGTATTGGTAGCGGGAGATATCGGTACAATGAGCAGTTCTTC. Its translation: CASSIGSGRYRYNEQFF.

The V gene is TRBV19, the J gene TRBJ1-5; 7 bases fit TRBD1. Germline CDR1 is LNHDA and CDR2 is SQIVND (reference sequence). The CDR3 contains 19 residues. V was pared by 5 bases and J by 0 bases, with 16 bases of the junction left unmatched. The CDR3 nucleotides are TGTGCCAGTAGTCTGGGCAGGGGGGCACTCACAAGTAGCAATCAGCCCCAGCATTTT. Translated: CASSLGRGALTSSNQPQHF.

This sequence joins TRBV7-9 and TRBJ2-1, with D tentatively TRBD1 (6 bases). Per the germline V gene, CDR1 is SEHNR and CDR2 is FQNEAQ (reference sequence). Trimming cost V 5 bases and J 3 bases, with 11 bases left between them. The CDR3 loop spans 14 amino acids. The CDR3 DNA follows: TGTGCCAGCAGCCCAGACAGGAACTACAATGAGCAGTTCTTC. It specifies CASSPDRNYNEQFF.

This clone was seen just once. Written as DNA, the CDR3 is TGTGCCAGCAGCGTAGGCGGACTAGCGGGGGACCAAGAGACCCAGTACTTC. Translation: CASSVGGLAGDQETQYF. The genes are TRBV9 and TRBJ2-5; TRBD2 matches at 13 bases. The germline V gene has CDR1 SGDLS and CDR2 YYNGEE. CDR3 length equals 17 residues. J gave up 0 bases and V 0 bases, and 2 bases lay outside the gene matches.

The CDR3 sequence is CASSPQVRGGYEQYF. The CDR3 region has the DNA TGTGCCAGCAGCCCACAGGTGCGGGGGGGCTACGAGCAGTACTTC. The rearrangement uses TRBV27 and TRBJ2-7, with 9 bases lining up with TRBD2. J gave up 3 bases and V 6 bases, and 9 bases lay outside the gene matches. CDR3 size: 15 residues. CDR1 and CDR2 (germline): MNHEY, SMNVEV (reference sequence).

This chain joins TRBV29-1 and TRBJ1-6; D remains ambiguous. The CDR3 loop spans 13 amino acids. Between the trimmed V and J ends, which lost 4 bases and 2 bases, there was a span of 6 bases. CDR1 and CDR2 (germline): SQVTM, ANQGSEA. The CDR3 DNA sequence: TGCAGCGTTGGTGACACCTATAATTCACCCCTCCACTTT. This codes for CSVGDTYNSPLHF.

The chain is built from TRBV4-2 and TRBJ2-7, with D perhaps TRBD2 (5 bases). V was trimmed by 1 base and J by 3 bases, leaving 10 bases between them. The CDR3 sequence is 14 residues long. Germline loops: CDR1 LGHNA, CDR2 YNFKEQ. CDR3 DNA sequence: TGTGCCAGCAGCCAAGTGGAGGACTTCTACGAGCAGTACTTC. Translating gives CASSQVEDFYEQYF.

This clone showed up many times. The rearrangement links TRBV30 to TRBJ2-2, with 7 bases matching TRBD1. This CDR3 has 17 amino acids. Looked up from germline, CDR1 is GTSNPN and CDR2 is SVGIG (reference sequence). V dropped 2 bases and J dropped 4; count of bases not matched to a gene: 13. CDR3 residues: CAWSSLGQGDRTGELFF. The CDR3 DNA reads TGTGCCTGGAGTTCTTTAGGGCAGGGGGATCGCACCGGGGAGCTGTTTTTT.